This section outlines one T cell receptor (beta chain) sequence together with its context. What it recognizes is unknown. The data were obtained in a study of shared clonotypes between healthy human individuals. Study details: Per-donor plates numbered three CD4 naive, three CD4 memory, two CD8 naive and one CD8 memory.

In the original analysis: ImmunoSEQ supplied junction-only sequences lacking quality scores, so filtering was different. The data were produced by immunoSEQ multiplex PCR, yet TCRdb's version contains in-frame clones alone and is incomplete. The DNA gave D and trimming, while V, J and clone size come from that table. The table has roughly 2,500,000 clones, approximately 93% seen once. Study-wide points: The sharing of 5% to 6.5% of naive CD4 clonotypes was seen across a few donors.

The V gene's germline CDR1 is SGHNT and CDR2 YYREEE (reference sequence). Trimming removed 1 base from V and 0 bases from J, with 19 bases in between. The CDR3 contains 19 residues. J is TRBJ2-2 and V is TRBV5-4; D is unresolved. This TCR was sampled from a man between 18 and 35 years old in good health. Some clones in this sample may be carry-over from other donors' samples. Sequencing input: naive CD4+ T cells from PBMCs. Subset indicated: CD45RA+ positively selected. CDR3 sequence reads: CASSLRSLTTSANTGELFF. The CDR3 coding sequence is TGTGCCAGCAGCTTGCGCAGCCTGACCACAAGCGCGAACACCGGGGAGCTGTTTTTT.